This T cell receptor beta chain derives from a study of breast tumors, draining lymph nodes, adjacent tissues. Study-wide results and caveats: Compared with basal-like, luminal-like tumors shared significantly more repertoire with nontumor tissue. Most tumor T cells seemingly derive from lymph node, then expand in tumor. Tumors had less TCR diversity than lymph nodes, more than nontumor tissue. That most tumor T cells come from lymph nodes remained unproven.

MiXCR was run by TCRdb on the multiplex PCR reads, yielding one entry per CDR3 protein. The table lists roughly 86,000 distinct CDR3 sequences, approximately 19% of them singletons, with 2% to 2.5% in the top ten. This clonotype was detected ten times or more. The antigen is unknown. The lymph nodes were axillary draining lymph nodes from breast cancer patients. The source material was axillary lymph node tissue. The receptor was isolated from a female donor with breast cancer. Some clones in this sample may be carry-over from other donors' samples.

CDR3 residues: CSAGAGSDTGELFF. The CDR3 nucleotides read TGCAGTGCGGGGGCGGGGTCGGACACCGGGGAGCTGTTTTTT. The gene calls are TRBV20-1 and TRBJ2-2; either TRBD1 or TRBD2 may fit D (6 bases each). Germline V gene data show CDR1 as DFQATT and CDR2 as SNEGSKA (reference sequence). CDR3 length: 14 residues. V gave up 6 bases and J gave up 3 bases, with 14 bases separating them.